The 10 T cell receptor beta chains presented below share a single source sample, sequenced in a study of cytomegalovirus exposure and HLA in healthy donors. Both 60 Vbeta primers and 13 Jbeta primers went into the PCR. The method was immunoSEQ multiplex PCR; TCRdb's version includes in-frame clones alone and lacks a portion of them. The table shows about 270,000 clones, with roughly two thirds occurring only once. Input material: PBMCs. The receptors come from a female donor in good health and CMV-seronegative.

This clone was detected only a few times. The rearrangement joins TRBV28 to TRBJ2-7; 9 bases align to TRBD2. Trimming at V came to 6 bases and at J to 1 base, leaving 7 bases not matched to a gene. CDR1 is MDHEN, CDR2 SYDVKM, per germline. CDR3 length: 15 residues. The CDR3 bases are TGTGCCAGCAGCGACGCTAGCGGGAAATCCTACGAGCAGTACTTC. It yields the protein CASSDASGKSYEQYF.

This clone showed up just once. The chain has TRBV27 and TRBJ2-7, with TRBD2 matching 10 bases. Unmatched junction bases numbered 7, after V lost 0 bases and J lost 5 bases. The CDR3 loop spans 16 amino acids. Germline-derived CDR1 and CDR2 are MNHEY and SMNVEV (reference sequence). The CDR3 region is CASSLSPASGRNEQYF. DNA for the CDR3: TGTGCCAGCAGTTTATCCCCGGCTAGCGGGAGAAACGAGCAGTACTTC.

This clone was recorded only once. This chain links TRBV10-3 with TRBJ2-7; D unresolved. This CDR3 spans 14 amino acids. Per the germline V gene, CDR1 is ENHRY and CDR2 is SYGVKD. V lost 4 bases and J lost 1, with 11 bases in between. The CDR3 sequence is CAISGSSGSYEQYF. In DNA form, the CDR3 reads TGTGCCATCAGTGGGAGCTCCGGGTCCTACGAGCAGTACTTC.

The genes are TRBV10-2 and TRBJ2-5, with 7 positions matching TRBD2. The J call is doubtful: the DNA matches TRBJ2-7 better. The CDR3 is 13 residues long. The germline V gene encodes CDR1 WSHSY and CDR2 SAAADI. CDR3 in amino acids: CASGRENLYEQYF. CDR3 DNA sequence: TGCGCCAGCGGGAGGGAAAACCTCTACGAGCAGTACTTC.

J is TRBJ2-1 and V is TRBV9, with D tentatively TRBD1 (6 bases). Trimming took off 4 bases at V and 6 bases at J, with 17 bases between the two ends. The CDR3 runs to 15 residues. From germline, CDR1 is SGDLS and CDR2 YYNGEE. CDR3 protein: CASSYTPADSNEQFF. CDR3 DNA sequence: TGTGCCAGCAGCTACACCCCAGCGGACAGCAATGAGCAGTTCTTC. Combining the CDR3 with reference TRBV9 and TRBJ2-1 gives the whole variable domain DSGVTQTPKHLITATGQRVTLRCSPRSGDLSVYWYQQSLDQGLQFLIQYYNGEERAKGNILERFSAQQFPDLHSELNLSSLELGDSALYFCASSYTPADSNEQFFGPGTRLTVL.

This clone occurred a few times. This chain joins TRBV15 and TRBJ2-1, with 7 bases identical to TRBD2. The CDR3 is 15 residues long. The junction had 6 bases not matched to a gene; V was cut back by 4 bases and J by 3 bases. Germline CDR1 reads LNHNV; CDR2 reads YYDKDF (reference sequence). DNA of the CDR3: TGTGCCACCAGCATTAGCAGCGGGGACTACAATGAGCAGTTCTTC. Its translation: CATSISSGDYNEQFF.

This clone was found once. The chain couples TRBV10-1 to TRBJ2-2; maybe TRBD2 (6 bases). Germline values: CDR1 WNHNN, CDR2 SYGVQD (reference sequence). The CDR3 extends over 14 amino acids. V lost 6 bases and J 5 bases, leaving 13 bases between the germline ends. The CDR3: CASSEVAGTGELFF. Written as DNA, the CDR3 is TGCGCCAGCAGCGAGGTCGCGGGGACCGGGGAGCTGTTTTTT.

V is TRBV11-1 and J is TRBJ2-7, with D unresolved. The CDR3 spans 16 residues. CDR1 is SGHAT, CDR2 FQDESV, per germline (reference sequence). V was clipped by 5 bases and J by 0 bases, with 17 bases between them. The CDR3 region is CASSPALKPRSYEQYF. The CDR3 nucleotides read TGTGCCAGCAGCCCCGCGTTGAAGCCTCGCTCCTACGAGCAGTACTTC. The full variable domain, its missing parts supplied by reference TRBV11-1 and TRBJ2-7, is EAEVAQSPRYKITEKSQAVAFWCDPISGHATLYWYRQILGQGPELLVQFQDESVVDDSQLPKDRFSAERLKGVDSTLKIQPAELGDSAMYLCASSPALKPRSYEQYFGPGTRLTVT.

J is TRBJ2-5 and V is TRBV5-6, with D perhaps matching TRBD2 (5 bases). The length of the CDR3 is 13 residues. V lost 0 bases to trimming and J lost 5 bases, with 8 bases between them. Germline CDR1 reads SGHDT; CDR2 reads YYEEEE. CDR3 bases: TGTGCCAGCAGCTTGGAACGGAGGGAGACCCAGTACTTC. Translating gives CASSLERRETQYF.

The chain uses TRBV27 and TRBJ2-7; D may be TRBD2 (6 bases). Germline V gene lookup returns CDR1 MNHEY and CDR2 SMNVEV (reference sequence). The V end was cut by 4 bases, the J end by 4 bases, with 17 bases between. The CDR3 is made up of 15 amino acids. In DNA form, the CDR3 reads TGTGCCAGCAGTTCCTTACGTACCCGGGAGTACGAGCAGTACTTC. This sequence encodes CASSSLRTREYEQYF.